Each of the 22 T cell receptor beta chains below was sequenced from the same sample in a study of blood T cell repertoires in COVID-19. Clones were sequenced by immunoSEQ multiplex PCR, and TCRdb holds only the in-frame ones, with some missing. Of around 250,000 clones listed, 80% to 90% are singletons. Sequencing was carried out using PBMCs or T cells enriched from blood (not recorded which). These receptors all come from a woman in her fifties or sixties who had recovered from COVID-19.

This clone has just one count. The chain uses TRBV10-3 and TRBJ2-5; TRBD1 is a possible D gene (5 bases). Germline V gene data show CDR1 as ENHRY and CDR2 as SYGVKD. V was pared by 8 bases and J by 5 bases, with 9 bases between. CDR3 length equals 11 residues. CDR3 loop: CAIGRVETQYF. For the CDR3, the DNA is TGTGCCATCGGCAGGGTTGAGACCCAGTACTTC.

The genes are TRBV9 and TRBJ2-7, with a possible D match to TRBD2 (5 bases). This CDR3 region has 13 residues. Germline assignment: CDR1 SGDLS and CDR2 YYNGEE. The ends were cut back, 4 bases at V and 6 bases at J, with 14 bases in the middle. The CDR3 DNA is TGTGCCAGCAGCACAACTGCTGCGGGCGAGCAGTACTTC. This sequence encodes CASSTTAAGEQYF.

The chain has TRBV6-6 and TRBJ2-7; no reliable D call. CDR1 is MNHNY, CDR2 SVGAGI, per germline (reference sequence). CDR3 length: 12 residues. The V end lost 6 bases, the J end lost 3 bases, and 9 bases lay between the germline ends. As DNA, the CDR3 is TGTGCCAGCAGCCCCTCGGGCTACGAGCAGTACTTC. This gives the protein CASSPSGYEQYF.

The chain carries TRBV16 and TRBJ1-2; TRBD1 is a possible D gene (5 bases). Germline lookup yields CDR1 KGHSY and CDR2 FQNENV. The V and J ends lost 0 bases and 8 bases respectively, with 10 bases between them. The CDR3 extends over 13 amino acids. The CDR3 nucleotides read TGTGCCAGCAGCCAATCAAAAGGGGAAGGCTACACCTTC. Encoded protein: CASSQSKGEGYTF.

V usage is TRBV28 and J usage is TRBJ1-5; 7 bases fit TRBD1. The CDR3 is made up of 13 amino acids. J was trimmed by 5 bases and V by 5 bases; bases with no gene match: 3. Germline V lookup: CDR1 MDHEN, CDR2 SYDVKM. CDR3 sequence reads: CASSGQVDQPQHF. The CDR3 nucleotides read TGTGCCAGCAGTGGACAGGTTGATCAGCCCCAGCATTTT. The full variable domain, with the rest looked up from reference TRBV28 and TRBJ1-5, is DVKVTQSSRYLVKRTGEKVFLECVQDMDHENMFWYRQDPGLGLRLIYFSYDVKMKEKGDIPEGYSVSREKKERFSLILESASTNQTSMYLCASSGQVDQPQHFGDGTRLSIL.

V is TRBV6-2 or TRBV6-3 and J is TRBJ2-7, with TRBD1 matching over 9 bases. The V gene's germline CDR1 is MNHEY and CDR2 SVGEGT. The V segment lost 1 base and the J segment 6 bases; nucleotides outside the gene matches: 4. The CDR3 extends over 14 amino acids. CDR3: CASSYWDRAGEQYF. The CDR3 nucleotides read TGTGCCAGCAGTTACTGGGACAGGGCCGGCGAGCAGTACTTC.

This clone appeared a few times. This chain uses TRBV4-1 with TRBJ2-7; tentatively, D is TRBD1 (6 bases). The length of the CDR3 is 16 residues. The germline CDR1 and CDR2 sequences are MGHRA and YSYEKL. The ends were cut back, 0 bases at V and 2 bases at J, with 14 bases in the middle. CDR3 bases: TGCGCCAGCAGCCAAGAGGCTACAGGGTCTCCCTACGAGCAGTACTTC. As protein: CASSQEATGSPYEQYF.

The rearrangement links TRBV27 to TRBJ2-3, with TRBD2 as a possible D gene (5 bases). The V end lost 2 bases, the J end lost 0 bases, and 18 bases lay between the germline ends. CDR1 is MNHEY, CDR2 SMNVEV, per germline (reference sequence). The CDR3 totals 18 residues. The CDR3: CASSLGVIGLASTDTQYF. CDR3 nucleotides: TGTGCCAGCAGTTTAGGGGTCATAGGGCTAGCTAGCACAGATACGCAGTATTTT.

This clone was detected only a few times. This chain uses TRBV29-1 with TRBJ1-4; TRBD1 matches 8 bases. Trimming took 2 bases from V and 10 from J; bases not matched to a gene: 15. CDR3 length equals 16 residues. Germline V gene sequence: CDR1 SQVTM, CDR2 ANQGSEA. The DNA of the CDR3 is TGCAGCGTTGAAAAAACAAGGACAGGGAATATTGGAAAACTGTTTTTT. Its protein is CSVEKTRTGNIGKLFF.

This chain connects TRBV7-8 to TRBJ2-3, with 9 bases aligning to TRBD2. CDR1 SGHVS and CDR2 FQNEAQ come from the germline V gene. The CDR3 runs to 16 residues. Trimming removed 5 bases from V and 4 bases from J; junction bases left unmatched: 10. This CDR3 reads CASSRTGGRAADTQYF. As DNA, the CDR3 is TGTGCCAGCAGCCGAACCGGCGGGAGGGCTGCAGATACGCAGTATTTT.

This clone was recorded once. The chain has TRBV7-9 and TRBJ1-2; 9 nucleotides agree with TRBD1. CDR1 is SEHNR and CDR2 is FQNEAQ in the germline V gene (reference sequence). Unmatched junction bases numbered 9, after V lost 3 bases and J lost 10 bases. The CDR3 has 14 amino acids. The CDR3 protein is CASSLGGQGRVYTF. CDR3 sequence (DNA): TGTGCCAGCAGCTTGGGGGGACAGGGTCGTGTCTACACCTTC.

J is TRBJ2-1 and V is TRBV10-3; D uncertain. There are 14 residues in the CDR3. With 7 bases removed from V and 0 bases from J, the gap between germline ends came to 10 bases. Germline V gene data show CDR1 as ENHRY and CDR2 as SYGVKD. CDR3: CAITSESSYNEQFF. The CDR3 DNA reads TGTGCCATCACCAGCGAGAGCTCCTACAATGAGCAGTTCTTC.

The chain has TRBV7-9 and TRBJ2-1, with 8 bases that match TRBD2. Trimming at V came to 5 bases and at J to 8 bases, leaving 11 bases not matched to a gene. Germline V gene lookup returns CDR1 SEHNR and CDR2 FQNEAQ (reference sequence). This CDR3 has 15 residues. CDR3 coding DNA: TGTGCCAGCAGCCCCCCAGGGACTAGTGTTGATGAGCAGTTCTTC. Amino acid sequence: CASSPPGTSVDEQFF.

The chain combines TRBV2 with TRBJ1-6; D may be TRBD1 (6 bases). The CDR3 contains 13 residues. CDR1 and CDR2 (germline): SNHLY, FYNNEI. V was trimmed by 7 bases and J by 10 bases, leaving 14 bases between them. CDR3 nucleotides: TGTGCCAGCAATCAGGGGCGGAGGTCACCCCTCCACTTT. Its translation: CASNQGRRSPLHF.

V is TRBV28 and J is TRBJ2-3; perhaps TRBD1 as D (5 bases). From germline, CDR1 is MDHEN and CDR2 SYDVKM. The CDR3 is 18 residues long. The V and J ends lost 5 bases and 2 bases respectively, with 23 bases between them. This CDR3 is CASSPSLRTKTITDTQYF. CDR3 sequence (DNA): TGTGCCAGCAGTCCCTCCCTAAGGACAAAAACAATCACAGATACGCAGTATTTT.

This chain links TRBV3-1 (or the pseudogene TRBV3-2) with TRBJ2-3; D is ambiguous. Trimming stripped 4 bases from V and 5 bases from J, with 10 bases between. The CDR3 spans 13 residues. In germline, CDR1 is LGHDT, CDR2 YNNKEL (reference sequence). The DNA of the CDR3 is TGTGCCAGCAGCCTCTTGCGGCGAGATACGCAGTATTTT. Residues: CASSLLRRDTQYF.

This clone turned up a few times. At the DNA level, this CDR3 is encoded by other sequences in the same sample as well. This sequence joins TRBV9 and TRBJ2-7, with unresolved D. CDR3 size: 14 residues. Germline-derived CDR1 and CDR2 are SGDLS and YYNGEE. Deletions cut 0 bases from V and 1 base from J, with 8 bases between. The chain's CDR3 is CASSVGSSSYEQYF. CDR3 bases: TGTGCCAGCAGCGTAGGTAGCAGTTCCTACGAGCAGTACTTC.

The chain combines TRBV7-6 with TRBJ2-3; 9 bases line up with TRBD2. The CDR3 length is 17 residues. The V and J ends lost 0 bases and 3 bases, in that order; junction bases with no gene match: 7. Germline V CDR1 and CDR2: SGHVS, FNYEAQ. This CDR3 reads CASSLASASGKTDTQYF. The CDR3 bases are TGTGCCAGCAGCTTAGCGTCAGCTAGCGGGAAGACAGATACGCAGTATTTT.

The V call is TRBV7-9, the J call TRBJ2-5, with 8 bases aligning to TRBD1. The V and J ends lost 5 bases and 5 bases, in that order; junction bases with no gene match: 13. The CDR3 runs 16 residues. Germline V CDR1 and CDR2: SEHNR, FQNEAQ (reference sequence). The DNA for the CDR3 is TGTGCCAGCAGCCTAGGGGTTCAGGGGGCAGGGGAGACCCAGTACTTC. As protein: CASSLGVQGAGETQYF.

The chain joins TRBV9 to TRBJ1-1; TRBD1 agrees at 7 bases. CDR1 and CDR2 (germline): SGDLS, YYNGEE. This CDR3 has 15 amino acids. V lost 3 bases, J lost 4 bases, and 9 bases stayed unmatched. CDR3 coding DNA: TGTGCCAGCAGCGCTCTTGACAGGGTCGGCACTGAAGCTTTCTTT. It yields the protein CASSALDRVGTEAFF.

CDR3 bases: TGTGCCAGCCGGTCCTCCTTCTATACGCAGTATTTT. Translation: CASRSSFYTQYF. The V and J genes are TRBV27 and TRBJ2-3; D gene uncertain. Per the germline V gene, CDR1 is MNHEY and CDR2 is SMNVEV (reference sequence). Trimming took 8 bases from V and 7 from J, leaving 13 bases between them. The CDR3 covers 12 residues.

The V gene is TRBV7-9, the J gene TRBJ2-3; 7 bases match TRBD1. The CDR3 extends over 14 amino acids. Unmatched junction bases numbered 4, after V lost 1 base and J lost 6 bases. Germline assignment: CDR1 SEHNR and CDR2 FQNEAQ (reference sequence). The CDR3 region has the DNA TGTGCCAGCAGCTTAGTACAGGGGCTTGATACGCAGTATTTT. Translated: CASSLVQGLDTQYF.